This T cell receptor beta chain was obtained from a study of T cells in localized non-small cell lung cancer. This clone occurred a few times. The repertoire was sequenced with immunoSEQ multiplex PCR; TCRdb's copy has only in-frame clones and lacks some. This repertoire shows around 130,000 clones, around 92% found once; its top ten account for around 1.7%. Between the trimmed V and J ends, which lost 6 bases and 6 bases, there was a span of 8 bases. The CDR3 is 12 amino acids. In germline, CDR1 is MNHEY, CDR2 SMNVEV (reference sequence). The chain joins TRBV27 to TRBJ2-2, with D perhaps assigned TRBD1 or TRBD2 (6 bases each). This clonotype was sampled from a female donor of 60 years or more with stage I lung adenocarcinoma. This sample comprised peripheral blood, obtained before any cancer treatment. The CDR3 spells CASRRGAGELFF. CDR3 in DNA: TGTGCCAGCAGGAGGGGGGCCGGGGAGCTGTTTTTT.